This passage covers 10 T cell receptor beta chains from one sample sequenced in a study of blood T cell repertoires in COVID-19 (dated by TCRdb to 2019 to 2021). Libraries were built with the immunoSEQ multiplex PCR assay. Entries here come from immuneACCESS through TCRdb and include only in-frame sequences with V and J called. Some clones fail to appear in such tables; in the studies checked, an unresolved V gene covers under half of the shortfall, and the cause of the remainder is unknown. This sample gives about 59,000 clones in total; roughly 79% of them show up just once. The leading ten clones occupy approximately 30% of the sample. Input material: peripheral blood. The receptors here all came from a woman older than 75 with active or convalescent COVID-19.

By share, this clone counts as medium-sized. The V call is TRBV6-2 or TRBV6-3, the J call TRBJ2-2; D ambiguous. Trimming stripped 3 bases from V and 4 bases from J, with 6 bases between. CDR3 length: 13 residues. Germline CDR1 and CDR2: MNHEY and SVGEGT. CDR3 nucleotide sequence: TGTGCCAGCAGTTATGTCTCCACCGGGGAGCTGTTTTTT. Translated, it gives CASSYVSTGELFF.

V gene TRBV6-6 combines with J gene TRBJ2-3, with 8 bases matching TRBD1. Germline CDR1 and CDR2: MNHNY and SVGAGI (reference sequence). CDR3 size: 16 residues. After removal of 4 bases from V and 1 base from J, the junction contained 7 bases not matched to a gene. The chain's CDR3 is CASSLTGGAGTDTQYF. CDR3 DNA sequence: TGTGCCAGCAGTTTAACAGGGGGTGCGGGCACAGATACGCAGTATTTT.

The chain joins TRBV28 to TRBJ1-2; tentatively, D is TRBD1 (6 bases). The CDR3 is 14 residues long. Trimming cost V 2 bases and J 4 bases, with 11 bases left between them. CDR1 and CDR2 (germline): MDHEN, SYDVKM. CDR3 protein: CASSLDGQIYGYTF. The CDR3 nucleotides are TGTGCCAGCAGTTTAGATGGACAGATCTATGGCTACACCTTC.

The J gene is TRBJ1-2, the V gene TRBV12-3 or TRBV12-4; D is possibly TRBD1 (6 bases). V was clipped by 6 bases and J by 7 bases, with 12 bases between them. The CDR3 sequence is 12 residues long. CDR3 residues: CASSPRGSGYTF. The CDR3 DNA reads as TGTGCCAGCAGCCCGAGGGGGAGTGGCTACACCTTC.

This clone was detected a few times. The V gene is TRBV27, the J gene TRBJ1-1; a weak D match, TRBD1 (6 bases). Deletions cut 6 bases from V and 4 bases from J, with 15 bases between. Per the germline V gene, CDR1 is MNHEY and CDR2 is SMNVEV (reference sequence). The CDR3 loop spans 14 amino acids. The CDR3 region is CASRSHGTITEAFF. The CDR3 nucleotides are TGTGCCAGCAGAAGCCACGGGACAATCACTGAAGCTTTCTTT.

The chain joins TRBV28 to TRBJ1-1; D is undetermined. Germline CDR1 reads MDHEN; CDR2 reads SYDVKM. This CDR3 spans 14 amino acids. V lost 5 bases and J 4 bases, leaving 14 bases between the germline ends. DNA of the CDR3: TGTGCCAGCAGTGTCCACTCAGCGCCCACTGAAGCTTTCTTT. Residues: CASSVHSAPTEAFF.

This chain connects TRBV14 to TRBJ1-6; 12 bases agree with TRBD1. The CDR3 is 16 residues long. Germline trimming cut 4 bases from V and 9 bases from J; bases unmatched to any gene: 7. The germline gives CDR1 SGHDN, CDR2 FVKESK. CDR3 region: CASSPGTGGATSPLHF. DNA for the CDR3: TGTGCCAGCAGCCCGGGGACAGGGGGCGCGACTTCACCCCTCCACTTT.

This clone appeared a single time. The V gene is TRBV4-3, the J gene TRBJ2-1, with 8 positions matching TRBD2. CDR3 length: 15 residues. Trimming took 4 bases from V and 3 from J; bases not matched to a gene: 5. CDR1 is LGHNA, CDR2 YSLEER, per germline. The CDR3 spells CASSPGGAFYNEQFF. The CDR3 bases are TGCGCCAGCAGCCCCGGGGGGGCCTTCTACAATGAGCAGTTCTTC.

A single count supports this clone. V is TRBV12-3 or TRBV12-4 and J is TRBJ2-7, with TRBD1 matching over 7 bases. This CDR3 spans 13 amino acids. V dropped 8 bases and J dropped 6; count of bases not matched to a gene: 10. The CDR3 spells CASWTGGVGEQYF. The DNA for the CDR3 is TGTGCCAGCTGGACAGGCGGAGTAGGCGAGCAGTACTTC.

The gene calls are TRBV5-6 and TRBJ2-5, with 11 bases matching TRBD2. The germline V gene has CDR1 SGHDT and CDR2 YYEEEE. This CDR3 is 16 amino acids long. With 0 bases clipped from V and 6 bases from J, the junction kept 7 bases outside the gene matches. The CDR3: CASSLVGSGGAKTQYF. The CDR3 nucleotides read TGTGCCAGCAGCTTGGTGGGTAGCGGGGGGGCGAAGACCCAGTACTTC.